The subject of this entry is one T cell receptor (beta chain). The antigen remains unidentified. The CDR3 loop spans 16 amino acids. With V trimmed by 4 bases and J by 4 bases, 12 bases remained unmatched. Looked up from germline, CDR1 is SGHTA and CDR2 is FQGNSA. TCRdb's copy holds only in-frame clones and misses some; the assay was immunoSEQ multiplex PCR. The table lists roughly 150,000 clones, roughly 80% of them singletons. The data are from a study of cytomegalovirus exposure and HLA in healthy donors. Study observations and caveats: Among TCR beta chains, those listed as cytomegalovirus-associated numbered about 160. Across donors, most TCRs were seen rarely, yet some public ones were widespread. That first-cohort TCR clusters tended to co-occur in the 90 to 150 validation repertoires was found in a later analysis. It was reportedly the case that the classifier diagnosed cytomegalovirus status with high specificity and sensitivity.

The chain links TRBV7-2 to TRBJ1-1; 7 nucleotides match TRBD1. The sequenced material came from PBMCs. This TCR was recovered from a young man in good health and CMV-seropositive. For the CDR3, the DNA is TGTGCCAGCAGCTCTCCCCTGACAGGGCTGAGCACTGAAGCTTTCTTT. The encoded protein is CASSSPLTGLSTEAFF.